The T cell receptor beta chain described here comes from a study of TIL therapy for anti-PD-1-resistant metastatic lung cancer. Study-level information: Tumors carried a median roughly 1.5 non-synonymous mutations per megabase.

Turning to this clone: Its target is unknown.

The CDR3 is made up of 14 amino acids. The ends were cut back, 0 bases at V and 7 bases at J, with 11 bases in the middle. The germline V gene has CDR1 SGHRS and CDR2 YFSETQ. Time point in this sample: pre-treatment sample, taken before nivolumab and TIL therapy. Study observations and caveats: TIL clonotype persistence in blood showed no apparent association with response.

The libraries were made with immunoSEQ v3. Sequencing depth was about 2 million read pairs for survey level, about 5-6.5 million for deep. Only in-frame clones appear in the TCRdb table, and some are missing; sequencing was by immunoSEQ multiplex PCR. Of 50,000 to 70,000 clones listed, roughly two thirds are singletons. The starting material was blood, obtained at baseline. The chain recombines TRBV5-1 with TRBJ2-1, with D hard to call. This receptor was obtained from a person aged 25 to 80 with non-small cell lung cancer. CDR3 nucleotides: TGCGCCAGCAGCTTGGATTCGAATGGGAATGAGCAGTTCTTC. It is translated as CASSLDSNGNEQFF.